The subject of this entry is one T cell receptor (beta chain). TCRdb processed the RT-PCR reads anew with MiXCR; each CDR3 protein has one entry. The table lists around 90,000 distinct CDR3 sequences, about 48% of them singletons, with about 58% in the top ten. The data derive from a study of patients and donors after allogeneic stem cell transplantation. Trimming stripped 4 bases from V and 7 bases from J, with 16 bases between. This CDR3 is built from 14 residues. The germline V gene has CDR1 ENHRY and CDR2 SYGVKD. Sequencing was performed on blood, either unsorted or a sorted T cell fraction (not recorded which). The origin of this receptor is a human donor who was either an allogeneic HSCT recipient or a stem cell or donor lymphocyte infusion donor (not recorded which). It is not recorded whose cells these are; they may come from a transplant donor. The V gene is TRBV10-3, the J gene TRBJ1-1; D unresolved. CDR3 bases: TGTGCCATCAGTGGGAGGGCGGAGGGAGGTGAAGCTTTCTTT. Protein: CAISGRAEGGEAFF.